This T cell receptor beta chain was profiled in a study of blood T cell repertoires in COVID-19. Turning to the study itself: Spain, Italy and the United States supplied samples that represented acute and convalescent COVID-19. Nucleic acid was either cDNA or gDNA, and it came from T cells, B-cell-depleted T cells, or PBMCs.

V was shortened by 1 base and J by 4 bases, with 7 bases between the two germline ends. The V gene's germline CDR1 is KGHDR and CDR2 SFDVKD. The CDR3 has 14 residues. The repertoire was sequenced with immunoSEQ multiplex PCR; TCRdb's copy has only in-frame clones and lacks some. The sample includes about 310,000 clones, around 87% of them seen just once. This rearrangement joins TRBV24-1 to TRBJ2-1, with D hard to call. This receptor was obtained from a man aged 50 to 60 with active or convalescent COVID-19. Sequencing was performed on peripheral blood. In DNA form, the CDR3 reads TGTGCCACCAGTGATTTTTCGGGTTACAATGAGCAGTTCTTC. This gives the protein CATSDFSGYNEQFF.